This TCR beta chain came from a study of T cells after yellow fever vaccination. Whole-study context: The SMART-Seq v4 Ultra Low Input method served to prepare the low-cell-number fractions.

This CDR3 has 17 residues. Germline-derived CDR1 and CDR2 are DFQATT and SNEGSKA (reference sequence). The V gene end was trimmed by 1 base and the J gene end by 2 bases; junction bases not matched to a gene: 13. TCRdb passed the 5' RACE reads through MiXCR, listing each CDR3 protein once. The sample has a few hundred thousand distinct CDR3 sequences; around 4.5% are singletons. The source was PBMCs, collected 15 days after the yellow fever booster vaccination. The origin of this receptor is a man aged 18-30 years who received the YFV17D yellow fever vaccine. This chain joins TRBV20-1 and TRBJ1-2; 7 nucleotides align to TRBD1. DNA of the CDR3: TGCAGTGCTAGAGTAGCCAGGGGGAACTATGGGAACTATGGCTACACCTTC. This gives the protein CSARVARGNYGNYGYTF.